This record concerns one T cell receptor (beta chain) sequence. TCRdb redid the calling of the RT-PCR reads with MiXCR, one entry per CDR3 protein. The table records approximately 150,000 distinct CDR3 sequences, approximately 31% of them present only once. The sample belongs to a study of patients and donors after allogeneic stem cell transplantation. In germline, CDR1 is SGHVS, CDR2 FQNEAQ. The CDR3 spans 16 residues. The ends were cut back, 5 bases at V and 1 base at J, with 12 bases in the middle. The TCR sequence derives from a human donor who was either an allogeneic HSCT recipient or a stem cell or donor lymphocyte infusion donor (not recorded which). It is not recorded whose cells these are; they may come from a transplant donor. This chain uses TRBV7-8 with TRBJ2-6; D uncertain. The sample was blood, either unsorted or a sorted T cell fraction (not recorded which). The CDR3 region has the DNA TGTGCCAGCAGCCGGCCGTACGTATCTGGGGCCAACGTCCTGACTTTC. Encoded protein: CASSRPYVSGANVLTF. The whole variable domain, filled in from reference TRBV7-8 and TRBJ2-6, reads GAGVSQSPRYKVAKRGQDVALRCDPISGHVSLFWYQQALGQGPEFLTYFQNEAQLDKSGLPSDRFFAERPEGSVSTLKIQRTQQEDSAVYLCASSRPYVSGANVLTFGAGSRLTVL.